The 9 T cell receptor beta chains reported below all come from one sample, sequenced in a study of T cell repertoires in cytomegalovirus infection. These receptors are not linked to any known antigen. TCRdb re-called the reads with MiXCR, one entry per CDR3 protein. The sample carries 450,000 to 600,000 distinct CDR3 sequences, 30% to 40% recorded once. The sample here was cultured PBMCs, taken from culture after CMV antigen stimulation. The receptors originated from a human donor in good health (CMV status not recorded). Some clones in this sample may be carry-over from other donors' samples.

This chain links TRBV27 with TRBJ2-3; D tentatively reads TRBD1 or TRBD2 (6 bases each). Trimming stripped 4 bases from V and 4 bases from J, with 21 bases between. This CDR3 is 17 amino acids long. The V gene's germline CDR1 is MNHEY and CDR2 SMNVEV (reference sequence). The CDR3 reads CASSSTPSGGGPDTQYF. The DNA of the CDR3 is TGTGCCAGCAGTTCCACACCGAGCGGAGGGGGACCAGATACGCAGTATTTT.

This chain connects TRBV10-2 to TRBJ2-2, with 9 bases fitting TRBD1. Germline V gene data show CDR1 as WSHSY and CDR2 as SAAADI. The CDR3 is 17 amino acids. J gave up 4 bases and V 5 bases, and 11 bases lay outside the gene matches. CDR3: CASSFTGQGLITGELFF. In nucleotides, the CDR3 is TGCGCCAGCAGTTTCACGGGACAGGGATTAATCACCGGGGAGCTGTTTTTT.

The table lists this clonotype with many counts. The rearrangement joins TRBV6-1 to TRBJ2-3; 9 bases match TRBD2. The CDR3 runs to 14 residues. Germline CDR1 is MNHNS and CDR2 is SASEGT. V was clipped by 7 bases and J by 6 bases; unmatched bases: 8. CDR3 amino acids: CASTSAGGSDTQYF. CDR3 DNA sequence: TGTGCCAGCACTTCAGCGGGAGGCTCGGATACGCAGTATTTT.

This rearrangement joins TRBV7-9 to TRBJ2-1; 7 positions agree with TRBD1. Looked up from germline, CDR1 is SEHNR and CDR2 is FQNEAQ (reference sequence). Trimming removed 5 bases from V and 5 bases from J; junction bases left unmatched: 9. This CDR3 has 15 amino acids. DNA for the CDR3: TGTGCCAGCAGCCCCGGTGACAGGGCCCACAATGAGCAGTTCTTC. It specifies CASSPGDRAHNEQFF.

CDR3 sequence reads: CASSFIGRPTGANVLTF. In nucleotides, the CDR3 is TGTGCCAGCAGTTTCATAGGTAGGCCCACTGGGGCCAACGTCCTGACTTTC. This sequence joins TRBV27 and TRBJ2-6; D not certain. Trimming left V 3 bases short and J 2 bases short, with 14 bases between. The length of the CDR3 is 17 residues. Per the germline V gene, CDR1 is MNHEY and CDR2 is SMNVEV (reference sequence).

CDR3 loop: CASSYPLAGYYEQYV. The CDR3 coding sequence is TGTGCCAGCAGTTATCCACTAGCGGGATATTACGAGCAGTACGTC. The rearrangement uses TRBV6-2 or TRBV6-3 and TRBJ2-7; 10 nucleotides line up with TRBD2. Looked up from germline, CDR1 is MNHEY and CDR2 is SVGEGT. J was trimmed by 4 bases and V by 3 bases; bases with no gene match: 6. The CDR3 has 15 residues.

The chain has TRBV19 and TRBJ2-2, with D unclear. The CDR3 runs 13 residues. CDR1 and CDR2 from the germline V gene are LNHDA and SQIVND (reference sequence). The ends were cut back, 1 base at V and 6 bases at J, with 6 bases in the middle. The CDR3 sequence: CASSIGSAGELFF. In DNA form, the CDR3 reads TGTGCCAGTAGTATAGGGTCTGCCGGGGAGCTGTTTTTT.

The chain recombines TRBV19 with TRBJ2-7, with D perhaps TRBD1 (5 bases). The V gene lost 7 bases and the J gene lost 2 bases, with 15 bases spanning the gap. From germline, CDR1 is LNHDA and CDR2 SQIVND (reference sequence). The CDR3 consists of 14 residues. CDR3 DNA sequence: TGTGCCAGTACACAGACAGTTTTGACCTACGAGCAGTACTTC. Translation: CASTQTVLTYEQYF. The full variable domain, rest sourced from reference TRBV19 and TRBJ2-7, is DGGITQSPKYLFRKEGQNVTLSCEQNLNHDAMYWYRQDPGQGLRLIYYSQIVNDFQKGDIAEGYSVSREKKESFPLTVTSAQKNPTAFYLCASTQTVLTYEQYFGPGTRLTVT.

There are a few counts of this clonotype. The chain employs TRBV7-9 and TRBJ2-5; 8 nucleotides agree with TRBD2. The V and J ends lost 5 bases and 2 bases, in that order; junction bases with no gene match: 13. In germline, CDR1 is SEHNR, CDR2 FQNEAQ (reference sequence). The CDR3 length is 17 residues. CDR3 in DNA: TGTGCCAGCAGCCCCTCGAGACTAGCGCGAGAACAAGAGACCCAGTACTTC. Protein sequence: CASSPSRLAREQETQYF.